The 12 T cell receptor beta chains reported below all come from one sample, sequenced in a study of T cell responses to AZD1222 COVID-19 vaccine (dated by TCRdb to the early 2020s). The receptor library was made with the immunoSEQ multiplex PCR assay. TCRdb provides this immuneACCESS table in a form limited to in-frame rearrangements. Some clones are lacking; in checked studies, under half of them reflect an unresolved V gene, and why the rest are absent is not known. For this sample there are 95,000 to 130,000 clones; 75% to 90% appear just once. The biggest ten clones account for approximately 4% of the sample. The time point label on this specimen signifies: baseline before first vaccination. The sample's treatment or condition label, decoded: meningococcal conjugate vaccine given as trial control. The source was peripheral blood, collected on day 0 of MenACWY control vaccination. These TCRs come from an adult in good health.

This clone was recorded only once. The rearrangement joins TRBV7-9 to TRBJ2-5; 9 bases are shared with TRBD1. The junction had 12 bases not matched to a gene; V was cut back by 0 bases and J by 1 base. The CDR3 totals 19 residues. The germline CDR1 and CDR2 sequences are SEHNR and FQNEAQ (reference sequence). The CDR3 DNA is TGTGCCAGCAGCTTAGCATCGAACCGGGACAGGGCCGCCCAAGAGACCCAGTACTTC. It translates to CASSLASNRDRAAQETQYF.

This clone was recorded only once. The chain joins TRBV5-1 to TRBJ1-5; no firm D call. The CDR3 runs 14 residues. Trimming shortened V by 4 bases and J by 6 bases, and 14 bases separated the two germline ends. Germline assignment: CDR1 SGHRS and CDR2 YFSETQ. CDR3 protein: CASSMEQGVQPQHF. The CDR3 DNA follows: TGCGCCAGCAGCATGGAACAAGGAGTTCAGCCCCAGCATTTT.

This sequence joins TRBV7-2 and TRBJ2-7; 10 bases line up with TRBD1. This CDR3 has 14 amino acids. CDR1 and CDR2 from the germline V gene are SGHTA and FQGNSA. Trimming took 5 bases from V and 2 from J; bases not matched to a gene: 3. This chain's CDR3 is CASSPGQGPYEQYF. CDR3 DNA sequence: TGTGCCAGCAGCCCGGGACAGGGGCCCTACGAGCAGTACTTC.

This clone was counted only a few times. V usage is TRBV4-3 and J usage is TRBJ1-1, with D tentatively TRBD1 (5 bases). Trimming cost V 1 base and J 1 base, with 10 bases left between them. This CDR3 is 15 amino acids long. Germline V gene sequence: CDR1 LGHNA, CDR2 YSLEER. DNA for the CDR3: TGCGCCAGCAGCCAAGCCCATGGGGGGAACACTGAAGCTTTCTTT. This translates into CASSQAHGGNTEAFF.

The chain is built from TRBV20-1 and TRBJ1-5; D gene unclear. Trimming stripped 3 bases from V and 6 bases from J, with 12 bases between. CDR1 DFQATT and CDR2 SNEGSKA come from the germline V gene (reference sequence). The CDR3 runs 13 residues. CDR3 DNA sequence: TGCAGTGCTAGTAGTCCGGTTAGTCAGCCCCAGCATTTT. Protein product: CSASSPVSQPQHF.

The V gene is TRBV14, the J gene TRBJ1-1; D not certain. The CDR3 is made up of 15 amino acids. The germline V gene encodes CDR1 SGHDN and CDR2 FVKESK. V was shortened by 0 bases and J by 0 bases, with 8 bases between the two germline ends. Here the CDR3 DNA reads TGTGCCAGCAGCCAAGAGGCGCAGTTGAACACTGAAGCTTTCTTT. Translation: CASSQEAQLNTEAFF.

Notes on this clone: Other DNA sequences in this specimen translate into the identical CDR3. This chain connects TRBV4-3 to TRBJ2-7; perhaps D is TRBD1 or TRBD2 (5 bases each). The V gene's germline CDR1 is LGHNA and CDR2 YSLEER. The CDR3 has 15 residues. V lost 1 base, J lost 0 bases, and 10 bases lay in between. The CDR3 sequence: CASSQVHGASYEQYF. CDR3 bases: TGCGCCAGCAGCCAAGTCCACGGGGCCTCCTACGAGCAGTACTTC.

This CDR3 reads CASSQVGVERSYEQYF. In DNA, the CDR3 is TGCGCCAGCAGCCAAGTTGGGGTGGAGCGGTCCTACGAGCAGTACTTC. The rearrangement uses TRBV4-1 and TRBJ2-7; a possible D gene is TRBD2 (5 bases). Trimming left V 1 base short and J 1 base short, with 14 bases between. Germline CDR1 reads MGHRA; CDR2 reads YSYEKL. The CDR3 contains 16 residues.

This chain uses TRBV7-9 with TRBJ1-2; 7 positions match TRBD1. The V and J ends lost 5 bases and 5 bases, in that order; junction bases with no gene match: 11. Germline V gene lookup returns CDR1 SEHNR and CDR2 FQNEAQ (reference sequence). CDR3 length: 15 amino acids. The CDR3 sequence: CASSPPGGGRYGYTF. CDR3 DNA: TGTGCCAGCAGCCCGCCAGGGGGAGGGAGATATGGCTACACCTTC.

The V call is TRBV27, the J call TRBJ2-3; maybe TRBD2 (7 bases). This CDR3 spans 16 amino acids. V was trimmed by 4 bases and J by 6 bases, leaving 20 bases between them. Per germline, CDR1 MNHEY and CDR2 SMNVEV (reference sequence). The CDR3 bases are TGTGCCAGCAGTTCCTCCCAAGGGGGGGCCCCCGATACGCAGTATTTT. This codes for CASSSSQGGAPDTQYF.

The chain has TRBV29-1 and TRBJ1-1; 7 bases match TRBD1. CDR1 and CDR2 (germline): SQVTM, ANQGSEA. J was trimmed by 7 bases and V by 5 bases; bases with no gene match: 13. CDR3 length: 14 residues. This CDR3 is CSVWAGDRVNEAFF. The CDR3 nucleotides read TGCAGCGTTTGGGCCGGCGACAGGGTTAATGAAGCTTTCTTT.

This chain joins TRBV5-4 and TRBJ2-7; D gene uncertain. Trimming shortened V by 0 bases and J by 3 bases, and 7 bases separated the two germline ends. CDR3 length: 13 amino acids. The germline V gene has CDR1 SGHNT and CDR2 YYREEE (reference sequence). CDR3 protein: CASSLGWDYEQYF. The CDR3 DNA follows: TGTGCCAGCAGCTTGGGGTGGGACTACGAGCAGTACTTC.